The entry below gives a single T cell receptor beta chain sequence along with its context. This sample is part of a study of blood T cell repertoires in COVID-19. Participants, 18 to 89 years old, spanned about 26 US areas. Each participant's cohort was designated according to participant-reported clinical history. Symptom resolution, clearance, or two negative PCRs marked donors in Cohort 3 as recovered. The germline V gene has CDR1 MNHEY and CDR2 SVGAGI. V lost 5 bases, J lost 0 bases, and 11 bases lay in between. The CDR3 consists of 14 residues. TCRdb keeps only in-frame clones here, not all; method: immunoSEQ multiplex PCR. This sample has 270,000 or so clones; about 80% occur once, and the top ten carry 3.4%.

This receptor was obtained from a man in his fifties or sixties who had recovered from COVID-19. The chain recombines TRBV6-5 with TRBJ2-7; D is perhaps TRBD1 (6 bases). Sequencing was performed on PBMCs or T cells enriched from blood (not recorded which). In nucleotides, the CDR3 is TGTGCCAGCAGTAGGACAGTCTCCTCCTACGAGCAGTACTTC. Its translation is CASSRTVSSYEQYF.